This TCR beta chain originates from a study of blood T cell repertoires in COVID-19. Overall study context: Both acute and convalescent COVID-19 samples were obtained from the United States, Italy and Spain. T cells, B-cell-depleted T cells, or PBMCs supplied cDNA or gDNA.

In the original analysis: The assay estimated nucleated cells by amplifying reference gene primers. Sequencing was performed with immunoSEQ multiplex PCR; in TCRdb, only in-frame clones are kept and a portion is missing. The V and J calls and clone size were taken over from that table, and D and trimming were inferred from the DNA. Of 200,000 to 300,000 clones listed, around 81% were seen once; the top ten hold around 6.8%. This receptor was taken from a woman aged 60-75 years with active or convalescent COVID-19. The sample consisted of peripheral blood.

CDR3 DNA sequence: TGTGCCAGCAGTTTCAGGGACAGGGTCTATGGCTACACCTTC. It codes for CASSFRDRVYGYTF. J is TRBJ1-2 and V is TRBV28, with TRBD1 matching 9 bases. The ends lost 3 bases at V and 4 bases at J; junction bases unmatched: 3. The CDR3 is 14 residues long. In germline, CDR1 is MDHEN, CDR2 SYDVKM.